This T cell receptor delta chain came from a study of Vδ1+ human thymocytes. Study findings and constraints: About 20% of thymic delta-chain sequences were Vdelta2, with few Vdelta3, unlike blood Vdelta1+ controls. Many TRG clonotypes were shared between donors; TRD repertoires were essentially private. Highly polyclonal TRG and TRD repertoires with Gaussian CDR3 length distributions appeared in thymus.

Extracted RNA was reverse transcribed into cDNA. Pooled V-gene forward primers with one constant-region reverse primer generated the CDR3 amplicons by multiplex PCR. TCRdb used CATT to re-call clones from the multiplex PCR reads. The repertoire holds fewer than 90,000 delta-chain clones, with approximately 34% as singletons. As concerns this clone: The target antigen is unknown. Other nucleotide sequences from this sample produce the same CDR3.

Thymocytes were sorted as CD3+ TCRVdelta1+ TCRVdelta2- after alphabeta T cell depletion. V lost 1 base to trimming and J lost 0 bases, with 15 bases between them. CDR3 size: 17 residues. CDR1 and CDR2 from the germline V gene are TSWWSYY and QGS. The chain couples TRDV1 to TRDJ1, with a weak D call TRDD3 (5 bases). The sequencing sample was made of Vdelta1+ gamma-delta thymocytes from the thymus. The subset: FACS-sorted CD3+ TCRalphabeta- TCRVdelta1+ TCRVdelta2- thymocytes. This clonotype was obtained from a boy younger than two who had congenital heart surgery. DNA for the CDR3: TGTGCTCTTGGGGAACGAACCGCCTGGGACTACACCGATAAACTCATCTTT. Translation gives CALGERTAWDYTDKLIF.